These 32 T cell receptor beta chains were sequenced from one sample in a study of technical replicates of blood from a few donors. This table comes from immunoSEQ multiplex PCR, and its TCRdb copy is limited to in-frame clones, with some not included. The sample consists of more than 65,000 clones, more than 85% of them appearing once. Sequencing was done on a sample of T cells isolated from PBMCs. The receptor set was obtained from a human donor in good health.

The CDR3 sequence is CASDLAGQETQYF. The CDR3 region has the DNA TGTGCCAGCGATTTGGCGGGGCAAGAGACCCAGTACTTC. The J gene is TRBJ2-5, the V gene TRBV2; D is perhaps TRBD2 (6 bases). There are 13 residues in the CDR3. Per the germline V gene, CDR1 is SNHLY and CDR2 is FYNNEI. Trimming took 8 bases from V and 2 from J, leaving 12 bases between them.

This clone came up once. The V call is TRBV28, the J call TRBJ2-1; D not resolved. The germline CDR1 and CDR2 sequences are MDHEN and SYDVKM. V was shortened by 5 bases and J by 9 bases, with 8 bases between the two germline ends. The CDR3 totals 11 residues. CDR3 protein: CASSLSREQFF. The DNA of the CDR3 is TGTGCCAGCAGTCTTAGTCGTGAGCAGTTCTTC.

The chain has TRBV28 and TRBJ1-2, with 8 bases aligning to TRBD1. The ends lost 6 bases at V and 8 bases at J; junction bases unmatched: 5. There are 12 residues in the CDR3. CDR1 and CDR2 from the germline V gene are MDHEN and SYDVKM. The DNA of the CDR3 is TGTGCCAGCAGCAGGGGGCTTCGGGGCTACACCTTC. Translating it yields CASSRGLRGYTF.

The V call is TRBV9, the J call TRBJ2-7; D unresolved. V lost 1 base, J lost 4 bases, and 15 bases lay in between. Germline V gene lookup returns CDR1 SGDLS and CDR2 YYNGEE. The CDR3 extends over 15 amino acids. The CDR3: CASSVSPFTVYEQYF. DNA of the CDR3: TGTGCCAGCAGCGTAAGCCCTTTTACAGTTTACGAGCAGTACTTC.

The chain couples TRBV7-2 to TRBJ1-4; a possible D gene is TRBD1 (6 bases). The CDR3 totals 16 residues. V lost 5 bases and J 4 bases, leaving 17 bases between the germline ends. Per germline, CDR1 SGHTA and CDR2 FQGNSA. The CDR3 sequence is CASSAALGASNEKLFF. DNA for the CDR3: TGTGCCAGCAGCGCCGCCCTGGGGGCAAGTAATGAAAAACTGTTTTTT.

The chain employs TRBV7-9 and TRBJ1-1, with 7 bases that match TRBD1. The CDR3 is 13 residues long. Per the germline V gene, CDR1 is SEHNR and CDR2 is FQNEAQ (reference sequence). V was clipped by 5 bases and J by 6 bases; unmatched bases: 6. CDR3 protein: CASSKGGASEAFF. The CDR3 region has the DNA TGTGCCAGCAGCAAAGGGGGCGCCTCTGAAGCTTTCTTT.

This sequence joins TRBV28 and TRBJ1-4, with unresolved D. Trimming shortened V by 2 bases and J by 0 bases, and 16 bases separated the two germline ends. Germline CDR1 reads MDHEN; CDR2 reads SYDVKM. This CDR3 is built from 18 residues. The CDR3 loop is CASSLLDGVTATNEKLFF. In DNA form, the CDR3 reads TGTGCCAGCAGTTTACTGGATGGAGTGACCGCAACTAATGAAAAACTGTTTTTT. The full variable domain, in which reference TRBV28 and TRBJ1-4 provide the parts outside the CDR3, is DVKVTQSSRYLVKRTGEKVFLECVQDMDHENMFWYRQDPGLGLRLIYFSYDVKMKEKGDIPEGYSVSREKKERFSLILESASTNQTSMYLCASSLLDGVTATNEKLFFGSGTQLSVL.

This chain connects TRBV6-5 to TRBJ2-7; a weak D match, TRBD2 (6 bases). The CDR3 extends over 14 amino acids. V lost 2 bases, J lost 1 base, and 9 bases lay in between. CDR1 is MNHEY and CDR2 is SVGAGI in the germline V gene. CDR3 amino acids: CASSYVAESYEQYF. In DNA, the CDR3 is TGTGCCAGCAGTTACGTAGCGGAATCCTACGAGCAGTACTTC.

The CDR3 loop reads CASSLGLGGYEQYF. In DNA form, the CDR3 reads TGCGCCAGCAGCCTGGGACTAGGTGGCTACGAGCAGTACTTC. The chain carries TRBV5-1 and TRBJ2-7; 8 bases fit TRBD2. The germline CDR1 and CDR2 sequences are SGHRS and YFSETQ. The junction had 6 bases not matched to a gene; V was cut back by 4 bases and J by 3 bases. This CDR3 is 14 amino acids long.

The chain is built from TRBV30 and TRBJ1-3; 7 bases map to TRBD1. The length of the CDR3 is 14 residues. The V gene's germline CDR1 is GTSNPN and CDR2 SVGIG (reference sequence). V lost 5 bases and J lost 0; bases outside the gene matches: 4. The CDR3 DNA sequence: TGTGCCTGGGTGACAGGGCGCTCTGGAAACACCATATATTTT. Residues: CAWVTGRSGNTIYF.

This clone was seen a few times. The gene calls are TRBV14 and TRBJ2-7; D is uncertain. This CDR3 has 11 residues. Germline V CDR1 and CDR2: SGHDN, FVKESK. The V end was cut by 5 bases, the J end by 2 bases, with 4 bases between. CDR3 in DNA: TGTGCCAGCAGCGTCACCTACGAGCAGTACTTC. Protein product: CASSVTYEQYF.

The chain couples TRBV9 to TRBJ1-2, with 7 nucleotides matching TRBD1. The CDR3 is made up of 12 amino acids. Germline CDR1 is SGDLS and CDR2 is YYNGEE. V shed 4 bases, J shed 8 bases, and the junction held 5 bases outside the gene matches. The CDR3, as DNA: TGTGCCAGCAGCCTTACAGGGGACGGCTACACCTTC. Its protein is CASSLTGDGYTF.

This clone has a single count. This rearrangement joins TRBV18 to TRBJ2-5; weak D call: TRBD1 (5 bases). Trimming took off 6 bases at V and 4 bases at J, with 15 bases between the two ends. This CDR3 spans 14 amino acids. The germline V gene encodes CDR1 KGHSH and CDR2 LQKENI. CDR3 amino acids: CASSVAPRGETQYF. CDR3 DNA sequence: TGTGCCAGCTCCGTGGCTCCAAGGGGAGAGACCCAGTACTTC.

V and J are TRBV5-4 and TRBJ2-3; 9 bases match TRBD1. This CDR3 comprises 15 residues. V lost 0 bases and J lost 3; bases outside the gene matches: 2. Germline V gene lookup returns CDR1 SGHNT and CDR2 YYREEE (reference sequence). The CDR3 sequence: CASSLGTGVTDTQYF. CDR3 DNA sequence: TGTGCCAGCAGCTTGGGGACAGGGGTAACAGATACGCAGTATTTT.

This clone was counted once. The chain carries TRBV6-5 and TRBJ1-2; D is possibly TRBD1 (6 bases). Germline V gene lookup returns CDR1 MNHEY and CDR2 SVGAGI. The CDR3 loop spans 13 amino acids. V was cut by 7 bases and J by 4 bases, with 13 bases left in between. The CDR3 sequence: CASIGGGTYGYTF. The CDR3, as DNA: TGTGCCAGCATAGGGGGTGGAACCTATGGCTACACCTTC.

The rearrangement links TRBV5-5 to TRBJ2-1; TRBD1 aligns across 8 bases. Germline CDR1 reads SGHKS; CDR2 reads YYEKEE (reference sequence). The CDR3 has 13 amino acids. The V and J ends lost 0 bases and 11 bases, in that order; junction bases with no gene match: 4. The CDR3: CASSLADRVQQFF. The CDR3 DNA sequence: TGTGCCAGCAGCTTGGCGGACAGGGTGCAGCAGTTCTTC.

The gene calls are TRBV4-1 and TRBJ1-2; D gene uncertain. CDR1 is MGHRA and CDR2 is YSYEKL in the germline V gene. The CDR3 sequence is 14 residues long. V was pared by 1 base and J by 0 bases, with 6 bases between. The CDR3 bases are TGCGCCAGCAGCCAAGCCCAGACTAACTATGGCTACACCTTC. It encodes CASSQAQTNYGYTF.

This chain joins TRBV2 and TRBJ2-7; possible D gene TRBD1, 6 bases. Germline CDR1 is SNHLY and CDR2 is FYNNEI. There are 13 residues in the CDR3. Trimming removed 4 bases at V and 3 bases at J, with 10 bases between. The CDR3 region is CASSVRDNYEQYF. CDR3 bases: TGTGCCAGCAGTGTCCGGGACAACTACGAGCAGTACTTC. Complete variable domain (other parts from reference TRBV2 and TRBJ2-7): EPEVTQTPSHQVTQMGQEVILRCVPISNHLYFYWYRQILGQKVEFLVSFYNNEISEKSEIFDDQFSVERPDGSNFTLKIRSTKLEDSAMYFCASSVRDNYEQYFGPGTRLTVT.

J is TRBJ2-1 and V is TRBV6-5; 7 bases are a match to TRBD2. Germline V gene data show CDR1 as MNHEY and CDR2 as SVGAGI. Trimming took 3 bases from V and 6 from J; bases not matched to a gene: 8. The CDR3 is 15 amino acids. DNA for the CDR3: TGTGCCAGCAGTTATGGAATAGCGGGCCCCAATGAGCAGTTCTTC. Its translation: CASSYGIAGPNEQFF.

The V gene is TRBV27, the J gene TRBJ2-3; 8 bases map to TRBD1. This CDR3 contains 15 residues. CDR1 is MNHEY and CDR2 is SMNVEV in the germline V gene (reference sequence). The V and J ends lost 5 bases and 2 bases, in that order; junction bases with no gene match: 6. Here the CDR3 reads CASSARQGTTDTQYF. The CDR3 nucleotides read TGTGCCAGCAGTGCTCGACAGGGGACCACAGATACGCAGTATTTT.

The chain is built from TRBV5-6 and TRBJ2-7; 7 nucleotides align to TRBD2. The V gene end was trimmed by 5 bases and the J gene end by 4 bases; junction bases not matched to a gene: 9. From germline, CDR1 is SGHDT and CDR2 YYEEEE. There are 14 residues in the CDR3. The CDR3 here is CASRKSGISYEQYF. DNA of the CDR3: TGTGCCAGCAGAAAGAGCGGGATTTCTTACGAGCAGTACTTC.

A word on this clone: The germline gene is not matched at one end of the junction; a read error may be the cause. The V and J genes are TRBV7-7 and TRBJ2-2; D uncertain. Germline V CDR1 and CDR2: SSHAT, FNYEAQ (reference sequence). This CDR3 region has 13 residues. The CDR3 DNA reads as TGTGCTAGCAGCTTAGCAGCAACCGGGGAGCTGTTTTTT. It yields the protein CASSLAATGELFF.

J is TRBJ1-2 and V is TRBV19, with D possibly TRBD1 on 5 matching bases. This CDR3 contains 14 residues. CDR1 is LNHDA, CDR2 SQIVND, per germline (reference sequence). V lost 2 bases to trimming and J lost 6 bases, with 13 bases between them. The CDR3 reads CASSIPGRSHGYTF. CDR3 DNA sequence: TGTGCCAGTAGTATACCAGGGAGGTCCCATGGCTACACCTTC. The full variable domain, completed using reference TRBV19 and TRBJ1-2, is DGGITQSPKYLFRKEGQNVTLSCEQNLNHDAMYWYRQDPGQGLRLIYYSQIVNDFQKGDIAEGYSVSREKKESFPLTVTSAQKNPTAFYLCASSIPGRSHGYTFGSGTRLTVV.

The V gene is TRBV29-1, the J gene TRBJ1-2, with D unclear. Germline assignment: CDR1 SQVTM and CDR2 ANQGSEA. The CDR3 extends over 10 amino acids. V shed 3 bases and J shed 9 bases, with 8 bases lying between them. CDR3 region: CSVEGGSYTF. The CDR3 nucleotides are TGCAGCGTTGAGGGAGGGAGCTACACCTTC.

This clone was counted once. Here the CDR3 DNA reads TGTGCCAGCAGACTGTTATCGGGCAAAAACATTCAGTACTTC. It codes for CASRLLSGKNIQYF. The genes are TRBV28 and TRBJ2-4, with D uncertain. V was trimmed by 6 bases and J by 3 bases, leaving 12 bases between them. The CDR3 has 14 residues. The germline V gene encodes CDR1 MDHEN and CDR2 SYDVKM.

This chain links TRBV7-3 with TRBJ1-2, with 9 bases lining up with TRBD1. This CDR3 has 17 amino acids. The germline V gene has CDR1 SGHTA and CDR2 FQGTGA. The V gene end was trimmed by 5 bases and the J gene end by 5 bases; junction bases not matched to a gene: 15. The CDR3 sequence: CASSPHPGQGGKYGYTF. The CDR3 coding sequence is TGTGCCAGCAGCCCACACCCGGGACAGGGAGGCAAATATGGCTACACCTTC.

The chain has TRBV7-9 and TRBJ2-7, with TRBD1 matching over 7 bases. V trimming: 3 bases; J trimming: 3 bases; junction bases outside the gene matches: 5. This CDR3 is built from 14 residues. Germline CDR1 reads SEHNR; CDR2 reads FQNEAQ (reference sequence). This CDR3 reads CASSLGTAYYEQYF. The CDR3 nucleotides read TGTGCCAGCAGCTTGGGGACAGCTTACTACGAGCAGTACTTC.

V gene TRBV6-5 combines with J gene TRBJ2-7; 8 positions match TRBD1. CDR1 and CDR2 (germline): MNHEY, SVGAGI. V was pared by 5 bases and J by 3 bases, with 9 bases of the junction left unmatched. CDR3 length: 15 residues. The CDR3 sequence: CASSAQTGEVYEQYF. CDR3 nucleotide sequence: TGTGCCAGCAGTGCCCAGACAGGGGAGGTCTACGAGCAGTACTTC.

The chain employs TRBV11-2 and TRBJ1-1, with no clear D. CDR1 is SGHAT and CDR2 is FQNNGV in the germline V gene. V gave up 1 base and J gave up 0 bases, with 6 bases separating them. This CDR3 is 14 amino acids long. In DNA, the CDR3 is TGTGCCAGCAGCTTAGGGGCCCTGAACACTGAAGCTTTCTTT. Translating it yields CASSLGALNTEAFF.

CDR3 protein: CASSRAGLYNEQFF. CDR3 nucleotides: TGTGCCAGCAGCAGAGCGGGGCTATACAATGAGCAGTTCTTC. The chain has TRBV2 and TRBJ2-1; 7 positions agree with TRBD2. CDR1 is SNHLY and CDR2 is FYNNEI in the germline V gene. The CDR3 runs to 14 residues. V shed 6 bases and J 4 bases; nucleotides not matched to a gene: 6.

The CDR3 loop reads CASSQDWRQDRGLGYTF. In DNA, the CDR3 is TGCGCCAGCAGCCAAGATTGGAGGCAGGACAGGGGGCTCGGCTACACCTTC. The gene calls are TRBV4-3 and TRBJ1-2; TRBD1 matches at 11 bases. CDR3 length equals 17 residues. Germline loops: CDR1 LGHNA, CDR2 YSLEER. Trimming removed 0 bases from V and 8 bases from J; junction bases left unmatched: 11.

CDR3 amino acids: CASSQETTPTDTQYF. The DNA of the CDR3 is TGTGCCAGCTCACAGGAGACTACACCGACAGATACGCAGTATTTT. This chain links TRBV18 with TRBJ2-3; perhaps TRBD2 as D (5 bases). The CDR3 contains 15 residues. Germline lookup yields CDR1 KGHSH and CDR2 LQKENI. Trimming cost V 4 bases and J 3 bases, with 14 bases left between them. Full variable domain (missing parts from reference TRBV18 and TRBJ2-3): NAGVMQNPRHLVRRRGQEARLRCSPMKGHSHVYWYRQLPEEGLKFMVYLQKENIIDESGMPKERFSAEFPKEGPSILRIQQVVRGDSAAYFCASSQETTPTDTQYFGPGTRLTVL.